This TCR beta chain comes out of a study of regulatory T cells in long-lasting Graves disease (TCRdb year 2021). Broadly, across the study: Persistent Graves' disease was defined as antithyroid drug treatment for over 5 years with persistently positive TSH receptor autoantibodies. Peripheral blood TCR sequencing and RNA sequencing compared persistent Graves' disease patients with newly diagnosed Graves' disease patients. The study was registered as a clinical trial and conducted in China. A total of some 33 samples were covered by TCR sequencing, comprising around 13 persistent and some 20 newly diagnosed Graves' disease patients. On average, persistent Graves' disease patients in the clinical cohort had been on antithyroid drugs for around ten years.

This clonotype has just a few counts. Its cognate antigen has yet to be identified. Qualities for individual bases were not recorded, and no much larger clone is one base off. General findings and caveats noted by the study authors: A larger number of public clonotypes was shared among persistent patients (more than 2,500) than among newly diagnosed patients (around 970). Preferential use of TRBV28, TRBJ1-2 and TRBJ2-5 was observed in persistent disease, whereas TRBV20-1 and TRBJ2-1 were favored in newly diagnosed disease. As a limitation, the authors acknowledged that the small sample size may reduce accuracy. Lower TCR Shannon entropy and fewer highly expanded clones were observed in persistent Graves' disease patients than in newly diagnosed patients, which suggested clonal expansion. Only the TCR beta chain was sequenced and analyzed. Peripheral blood alone was examined, since thyroid tissue, which constituted the primary lesion, could not be accessed.

The CDR3, cysteine through phenylalanine, is 11 amino acids long. CDR3 DNA only is kept here, 33 bases in frame from base 1. Trimming takes 0 bases from V and 10 bases from J, and the germline ends sit 9 bases apart. Based on the germline V gene, the CDR1 and CDR2 sequences are SQVTM and ANQGSEA. According to the study, the label for this sample's time point signals: persistent/refractory GD, antithyroid drugs over 5 years with positive TRAb. For both TCR sequencing and RNA sequencing, RNA was extracted from PBMCs using TRIzol. The diagnosis of Graves' disease followed American Thyroid Association guidelines. Recruitment of patients was carried out at an endocrinology department in Xi'an, China. Each patient gave approximately 10 milliliters of peripheral blood, collected in an EDTA anticoagulant tube. Ficoll Paque Plus density gradient separation was used to isolate PBMCs, and no further T cell sorting was done. An Agilent 2100 Bioanalyzer and agarose gel were used to check RNA quality, and a NanoDrop 2000 was used to measure RNA concentration.

The library was prepared using multiplex PCR. Sequencing was performed on an Illumina HiSeq 4000. TCR beta libraries were built with iRepertoire HTBI primers and Arm-PCR amplification of CDR3 regions. Gel purification was performed on PCR products prior to sequencing. Per the source publication's procedure: Across samples, 55 to 80 TRBV and 13 to 15 TRBJ segments were identified and used for gene usage analysis of CDR3 amino acid clonotypes. COPE and FqMerger were used to merge the filtered high-quality paired reads into contigs. BLAST was used to align contigs to the IMGT TRBV, TRBD and TRBJ reference genes, and CDR3 was defined following IMGT. Any clonotype with a frequency above 0.1% was classified as a highly expanded clone. Shannon entropy served as the measure of repertoire diversity, while the Gini coefficient captured V-J evenness. A clonotype found in more than one individual was treated as public. Using fastp trimming at Q25 and MiXCR clonotype assembly, TCRdb reanalyzed the public sequencing data and kept in-frame beta chains. Each CDR3 protein gets just one entry, which takes the most common genes and DNA from the rows behind it. The V and J calls follow TCRdb's processing rather than the paper's. The sample table lists roughly 400,000 distinct CDR3 sequences, roughly 20% of them with a count of one. Around 20% of the sample is in the top ten clones.

This clonotype was sampled from a female donor with Graves disease. The material was peripheral blood mononuclear cells (PBMCs), obtained when the disease was refractory, from a patient treated with antithyroid drugs. The chain is assembled from TRBV29-1 and TRBJ1-1; the D gene is unclear. The CDR3 sequence is CSVEEGPTAFF. The bases are TGCAGCGTTGAAGAGGGTCCGACAGCTTTCTTT.